This T cell receptor (beta chain) was identified in a study of blood T cell repertoires in COVID-19. V was pared by 3 bases and J by 0 bases, with 5 bases between. In germline, CDR1 is KGHSH, CDR2 LQKENI. This CDR3 is 14 amino acids long. On this clone itself: The same CDR3 can be traced to other DNA sequences in this sample.

The data were produced by immunoSEQ multiplex PCR, yet TCRdb's version contains in-frame clones alone and is incomplete. The sample lists more than 20,000 clones, 86% seen once, with around 30% in the top ten. This chain uses TRBV18 with TRBJ1-4; the D is unclear. The receptor was derived from a human donor with active COVID-19. The donor label of this sample is uncertain. The material sequenced was peripheral blood. In DNA, the CDR3 is TGTGCCAGCTCACCCGGGGCAACTAATGAAAAACTGTTTTTT. Its protein is CASSPGATNEKLFF.